Listed below are T cell receptor beta chains from one sample, sequenced in a study of blood T cell repertoires in COVID-19. Produced via immunoSEQ multiplex PCR; TCRdb's table is partial and in-frame only. The data show 70,000 to 95,000 clones, about 82% seen once. Sequencing used peripheral blood. Source of these receptors: a human donor in a cohort sampled during active COVID-19. Both conserved end residues are part of each CDR3. A D gene is named only where the DNA matches it firmly. Clone size is shown for a subset of rows, as once, few, many or a class of expanded clone.

d_call: .; clone_size: .; j_call: TRBJ2-7; v_call: TRBV4-3; cdr3_aa: CASSPGGSYEQYF; cdr3_nt: TGCGCCAGCAGCCCCGGAGGGTCCTACGAGCAGTACTTC
d_call: .; clone_size: .; j_call: TRBJ2-7; v_call: TRBV6-2/TRBV6-3; cdr3_aa: CASSYLQRYEQYF; cdr3_nt: TGTGCCAGCAGTTACCTTCAGAGGTACGAGCAGTACTTC
d_call: TRBD1; clone_size: .; j_call: TRBJ2-5; v_call: TRBV5-8; cdr3_aa: CASSNRGQETQYF; cdr3_nt: TGTGCCAGCAGCAACAGGGGCCAAGAGACCCAGTACTTC
d_call: .; clone_size: .; j_call: TRBJ1-2; v_call: TRBV5-1; cdr3_aa: CASSGSDSYGYTF; cdr3_nt: TGCGCCAGCAGCGGGTCAGACAGCTATGGCTACACCTTC
d_call: TRBD1; clone_size: .; j_call: TRBJ1-6; v_call: TRBV5-4; cdr3_aa: CASSFDRGGSPLHF; cdr3_nt: TGTGCCAGCAGCTTTGACAGGGGTGGTTCACCCCTCCACTTT
d_call: TRBD2; clone_size: .; j_call: TRBJ2-5; v_call: TRBV28; cdr3_aa: CASSITSGRAVETQYF; cdr3_nt: TGTGCCAGCAGTATCACTAGCGGGAGGGCCGTGGAGACCCAGTACTTC
d_call: TRBD2; clone_size: .; j_call: TRBJ2-7; v_call: TRBV4-1; cdr3_aa: CASSQDQVTAGLSYEQYF; cdr3_nt: TGCGCCAGCAGCCAAGATCAAGTGACGGCGGGACTATCCTACGAGCAGTACTTC
d_call: .; clone_size: .; j_call: TRBJ2-1; v_call: TRBV5-6; cdr3_aa: CASSLAVNEQFF; cdr3_nt: TGTGCCAGCAGCTTGGCCGTCAATGAGCAGTTCTTC
d_call: .; clone_size: .; j_call: TRBJ2-1; v_call: TRBV18; cdr3_aa: CASSPRWEINEQFF; cdr3_nt: TGTGCCAGCTCACCACGGTGGGAGATCAATGAGCAGTTCTTC
d_call: .; clone_size: once; j_call: TRBJ1-2; v_call: TRBV20-1; cdr3_aa: CSASSGVVSGYTF; cdr3_nt: TGCAGTGCTAGTTCAGGGGTGGTCAGTGGCTACACCTTC
d_call: .; clone_size: .; j_call: TRBJ2-3; v_call: TRBV4-1; cdr3_aa: CASSFGTFGGTDTQYF; cdr3_nt: TGCGCCAGCAGCTTCGGGACTTTTGGGGGGACAGATACGCAGTATTTT
d_call: .; clone_size: .; j_call: TRBJ1-5; v_call: TRBV11-2; cdr3_aa: CASSLVRNQPQHF; cdr3_nt: TGTGCCAGCAGCTTAGTCCGGAATCAGCCCCAGCATTTT
d_call: .; clone_size: .; j_call: TRBJ2-6; v_call: TRBV6-2/TRBV6-3; cdr3_aa: CASSYRGRSGANVLTF; cdr3_nt: TGTGCCAGCAGTTACCGCGGGCGCTCTGGGGCCAACGTCCTGACTTTC
d_call: .; clone_size: .; j_call: TRBJ2-5; v_call: TRBV7-2; cdr3_aa: CASSLGRGPQETQYF; cdr3_nt: TGTGCCAGCAGCCTAGGGCGAGGGCCCCAAGAGACCCAGTACTTC
d_call: TRBD1; clone_size: .; j_call: TRBJ2-7; v_call: TRBV28; cdr3_aa: CASSPGTGGQFYEQYF; cdr3_nt: TGTGCCAGCAGTCCCGGGACAGGGGGCCAATTTTACGAGCAGTACTTC
d_call: .; clone_size: .; j_call: TRBJ2-5; v_call: TRBV20-1; cdr3_aa: CSASGPDQETQYF; cdr3_nt: TGCAGTGCTAGTGGGCCAGACCAAGAGACCCAGTACTTC
d_call: .; clone_size: .; j_call: TRBJ1-6; v_call: TRBV6-6; cdr3_aa: CAAVQDSYNSPLHF; cdr3_nt: TGTGCCGCAGTTCAGGACTCCTATAATTCACCCCTCCACTTT
d_call: .; clone_size: .; j_call: TRBJ1-1; v_call: TRBV4-1; cdr3_aa: CASSQEVNGYTEAFF; cdr3_nt: TGCGCCAGCAGCCAAGAGGTGAACGGGTACACTGAAGCTTTCTTT
d_call: .; clone_size: .; j_call: TRBJ1-5; v_call: TRBV19; cdr3_aa: CASSIGGLRNSNQPQHF; cdr3_nt: TGTGCCAGTAGTATAGGCGGACTGAGGAATAGCAATCAGCCCCAGCATTTT
d_call: .; clone_size: .; j_call: TRBJ1-4; v_call: TRBV11-2; cdr3_aa: CASSLRNYDVKLFF; cdr3_nt: TGTGCCAGCAGCTTGAGGAATTACGATGTAAAACTGTTTTTT
d_call: TRBD2; clone_size: .; j_call: TRBJ2-3; v_call: TRBV9; cdr3_aa: CASSVLGLAGNTDTQYF; cdr3_nt: TGTGCCAGCAGCGTTCTTGGACTAGCGGGCAACACAGATACGCAGTATTTT
d_call: .; clone_size: .; j_call: TRBJ1-1; v_call: TRBV19; cdr3_aa: CASSLRQPGTEAFF; cdr3_nt: TGTGCCAGTAGTTTGAGACAGCCGGGCACTGAAGCTTTCTTT
d_call: TRBD1; clone_size: .; j_call: TRBJ2-7; v_call: TRBV10-1; cdr3_aa: CASSEFPLTGTYEQYF; cdr3_nt: TGCGCCAGCAGTGAGTTCCCCTTGACAGGGACCTACGAGCAGTACTTC